This entry is about one T cell receptor (beta chain). The antigen is not known. Method: immunoSEQ multiplex PCR; TCRdb's copy keeps in-frame clones and lacks some. The sample includes about 2.1 million clones, about 93% of them seen just once. The entry originates in a study of shared clonotypes between healthy human individuals. Study background: The study enrolled a couple of women and three men aged 18 to 49. The study's findings and limits: The four-donor shared clonotypes exceeded non-shared clonotypes in generation probability, with non-shared ones scoring lower.

Terminally differentiated effector memory CD45RA+ cells were excluded by CCR7 positive selection of CD45RO-negative cells. Free of recent acute infections or vaccinations, the donors were healthy HIV-negative adults. The sequence came from a man aged 18 to 35 in good health. Some clones in this sample may be carry-over from other donors' samples. The specimen was naive CD8+ T cells from PBMCs.

For the CDR3, the DNA is TGTGCCAGCAGCTTATTAAACACCGGGGAGCTGTTTTTT. Amino acid sequence: CASSLLNTGELFF. This sequence joins TRBV7-8 and TRBJ2-2; D is unclear. The CDR3 length is 13 residues. CDR1 and CDR2 from the germline V gene are SGHVS and FQNEAQ. The V end lost 2 bases, the J end lost 2 bases, and 3 bases lay between the germline ends.